The 13 T cell receptor beta chains in this list originate from one sample, sequenced in a study of blood T cell repertoires in COVID-19. Method: immunoSEQ multiplex PCR; TCRdb's copy keeps in-frame clones and lacks some. The sample holds around 170,000 clones, around 72% seen once. The sample was peripheral blood. These receptors were taken from a woman of 80 years or more with acute or convalescent COVID-19.

This clone was seen a handful of times. V usage is TRBV3-1 (or the pseudogene TRBV3-2) and J usage is TRBJ1-6; D is ambiguous. Germline V gives CDR1 LGHDT, CDR2 YNNKEL (reference sequence). The length of the CDR3 is 16 residues. V was trimmed by 5 bases and J by 5 bases, leaving 16 bases between them. This CDR3 reads CASSALSGYDNSPLHF. Written as DNA, the CDR3 is TGTGCCAGCAGCGCACTATCGGGGTATGATAATTCACCCCTCCACTTT.

In its sample, this clone was seen a few times. Within the sample, other DNA sequences also encode this same CDR3. The CDR3 DNA sequence: TGTGCCAGCAGTCTTACAGGGTACACTGAAGCTTTCTTT. Protein product: CASSLTGYTEAFF. V usage is TRBV27 and J usage is TRBJ1-1; maybe TRBD1 (6 bases). The V end was cut by 5 bases, the J end by 3 bases, with 10 bases between. Germline CDR1 reads MNHEY; CDR2 reads SMNVEV (reference sequence). The CDR3 has 13 amino acids.

A single count supports this clone. V gene TRBV28 combines with J gene TRBJ1-2; no clear D gene. Germline V gene sequence: CDR1 MDHEN, CDR2 SYDVKM. V was shortened by 8 bases and J by 2 bases, with 9 bases between the two germline ends. The CDR3 length is 12 residues. Here the CDR3 reads CASELPNYGYTF. CDR3 nucleotide sequence: TGTGCCAGCGAACTTCCAAACTATGGCTACACCTTC.

The gene calls are TRBV27 and TRBJ2-5; perhaps TRBD1 as D (5 bases). The germline V gene encodes CDR1 MNHEY and CDR2 SMNVEV (reference sequence). This CDR3 region has 16 residues. Deletions cut 4 bases from V and 5 bases from J, with 20 bases between. The CDR3 protein is CASSSAQAILGETQYF. CDR3 DNA sequence: TGTGCCAGCAGTTCGGCACAGGCCATACTTGGGGAGACCCAGTACTTC.

The chain combines TRBV27 with TRBJ1-1; maybe TRBD1 (5 bases). The V and J ends lost 0 bases and 0 bases respectively, with 11 bases between them. The germline V gene encodes CDR1 MNHEY and CDR2 SMNVEV (reference sequence). The CDR3 consists of 16 residues. This CDR3 reads CASSLSRGVMNTEAFF. The CDR3 DNA follows: TGTGCCAGCAGTTTATCTCGGGGGGTGATGAACACTGAAGCTTTCTTT.

This clone showed up just once. The chain uses TRBV24-1 and TRBJ2-1; TRBD1 matches at 9 bases. J lost 5 bases, V lost 4 bases, and 8 bases had no gene match. This CDR3 spans 16 amino acids. The germline V gene encodes CDR1 KGHDR and CDR2 SFDVKD. The CDR3 loop is CATSDLRDRVNNEQFF. Written as DNA, the CDR3 is TGTGCCACCAGTGACCTCCGGGACAGGGTTAACAATGAGCAGTTCTTC.

The J gene is TRBJ1-5, the V gene TRBV28, with a tentative D call TRBD1 (6 bases). With 6 bases removed from V and 2 bases from J, the gap between germline ends came to 20 bases. The CDR3 has 17 amino acids. CDR1 MDHEN and CDR2 SYDVKM come from the germline V gene. CDR3 amino acids: CASRFLQGSLGNQPQHF. For the CDR3, the DNA is TGTGCCAGCAGGTTCCTACAGGGATCCTTAGGCAATCAGCCCCAGCATTTT.

This rearrangement joins TRBV11-3 to TRBJ2-3; a weak D match, TRBD2 (7 bases). Germline CDR1 reads SGHNT; CDR2 reads YENEEA. CDR3 length equals 16 residues. Trimming pared 1 base from V and 4 bases from J, leaving 15 bases between. CDR3 sequence reads: CASSLGLWGGSDTQYF. CDR3 DNA: TGTGCCAGCAGCTTAGGACTCTGGGGGGGCTCAGATACGCAGTATTTT.

The genes are TRBV28 and TRBJ2-2; TRBD2 matches 7 bases. Looked up from germline, CDR1 is MDHEN and CDR2 is SYDVKM. The CDR3 loop spans 18 amino acids. The trim removed 3 bases at V and 6 bases at J, leaving 16 bases unmatched. CDR3 coding DNA: TGTGCCAGCAGTTTGTATACTAGCGCCCAGACGGTTTCCGGGGAGCTGTTTTTT. It specifies CASSLYTSAQTVSGELFF. Drawing the rest from reference TRBV28 and TRBJ2-2, the complete variable domain is DVKVTQSSRYLVKRTGEKVFLECVQDMDHENMFWYRQDPGLGLRLIYFSYDVKMKEKGDIPEGYSVSREKKERFSLILESASTNQTSMYLCASSLYTSAQTVSGELFFGEGSRLTVL.

The CDR3 region has the DNA TGTGCCAGCAGGACCAGGGGCATAGGGCGTAGCAATCAGCCCCAGCATTTT. Translated, it gives CASRTRGIGRSNQPQHF. This chain connects TRBV2 to TRBJ1-5; a possible D gene is TRBD1 (6 bases). There are 17 residues in the CDR3. CDR1 is SNHLY, CDR2 FYNNEI, per germline. Trimming pared 6 bases from V and 0 bases from J, leaving 18 bases between.

The CDR3 protein is CASSPNSGAGDYEQYF. The CDR3 DNA reads TGCGCCAGCAGCCCCAACTCAGGAGCGGGAGACTACGAGCAGTACTTC. The chain employs TRBV4-1 and TRBJ2-7; TRBD2 aligns across 8 bases. This CDR3 has 16 amino acids. V lost 4 bases to trimming and J lost 3 bases; unmatched junction nucleotides: 11. Germline CDR1 and CDR2: MGHRA and YSYEKL.

J is TRBJ2-1 and V is TRBV4-2, with a possible D match to TRBD2 (6 bases). The CDR3 length is 12 residues. The germline V gene encodes CDR1 LGHNA and CDR2 YNFKEQ. The V gene lost 0 bases and the J gene lost 12 bases, with 9 bases spanning the gap. In DNA form, the CDR3 reads TGTGCCAGCAGCCAAGAGCTGGAGGGGCAGTTCTTC. Its translation: CASSQELEGQFF.

This clone was seen more than once but under ten times. The chain joins TRBV3-1 (or the pseudogene TRBV3-2) to TRBJ1-1; D is undetermined. Germline CDR1 reads LGHDT; CDR2 reads YNNKEL (reference sequence). The CDR3 contains 14 residues. V lost 0 bases and J lost 2, with 7 bases in between. The CDR3: CASSQDRSNTEAFF. The CDR3 DNA reads TGTGCCAGCAGCCAAGATAGGAGCAACACTGAAGCTTTCTTT.